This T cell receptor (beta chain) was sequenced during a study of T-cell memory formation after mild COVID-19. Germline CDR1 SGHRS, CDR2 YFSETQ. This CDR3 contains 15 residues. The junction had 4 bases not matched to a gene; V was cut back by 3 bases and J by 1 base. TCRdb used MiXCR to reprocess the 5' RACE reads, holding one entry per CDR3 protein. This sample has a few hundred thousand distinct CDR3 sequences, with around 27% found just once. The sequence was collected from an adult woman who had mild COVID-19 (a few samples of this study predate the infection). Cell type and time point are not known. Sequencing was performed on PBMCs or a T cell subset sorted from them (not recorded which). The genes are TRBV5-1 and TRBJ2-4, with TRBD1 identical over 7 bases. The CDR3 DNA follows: TGCGCCAGCAGCTCACCACAGGGGGCCAAAAACATTCAGTACTTC. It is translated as CASSSPQGAKNIQYF.